These T cell receptor beta chains were read from a single sample in a study of control samples from healthy donors and cancer patients. Produced via immunoSEQ multiplex PCR; TCRdb's table is partial and in-frame only. The sample has roughly 45,000 clones; more than 90% are singletons. Sequencing was carried out using PBMCs. Receptor source: a man younger than 45 with colorectal cancer. Both conserved end residues are part of each CDR3. Fields, in order: clone size, D gene, J gene, CDR3 length, V gene, CDR3 protein, CDR3 DNA. A D gene is named only where the DNA matches it firmly. The size of a clone is reported for some rows only, either as once, few or many, or as a class for expanded clones.

.,TRBD1,TRBJ2-6,17,TRBV7-6,CASSLRQGHSGANVLTF,TGTGCCAGCAGCCTACGACAGGGACACTCTGGGGCCAACGTCCTGACTTTC
.,TRBD1,TRBJ1-5,15,TRBV27,CASSLDRGPNQPQHF,TGTGCCAGCAGTTTAGACAGGGGGCCTAATCAGCCCCAGCATTTT
.,.,TRBJ1-6,16,TRBV6-5,CASSYRQGPYNSPLHF,TGTGCCAGCAGTTACCGGCAGGGCCCCTATAATTCACCCCTCCACTTT
.,TRBD2,TRBJ2-1,15,TRBV3-1/TRBV3-2,CASSQETSVYNEQFF,TGTGCCAGCAGCCAAGAAACTAGCGTCTACAATGAGCAGTTCTTC
.,.,TRBJ2-4,14,TRBV19,CASSSRTAGNIQYF,TGTGCCAGTAGTTCCCGGACAGCGGGAAACATTCAGTACTTC
.,TRBD1,TRBJ2-1,15,TRBV7-8,CASSLGGQGSAGQFF,TGTGCCAGCAGCTTGGGAGGACAGGGTTCCGCCGGGCAGTTCTTC
.,TRBD1,TRBJ2-7,13,TRBV28,CASGEGAWDEQYF,TGTGCCAGCGGTGAGGGGGCTTGGGACGAGCAGTACTTC
.,TRBD1,TRBJ2-2,16,TRBV9,CASSFSGTGGTGELFF,TGTGCCAGCAGCTTTTCGGGGACAGGGGGAACCGGGGAGCTGTTTTTT
.,.,TRBJ2-2,12,TRBV29-1,CSVTTSTGELFF,TGCAGCGTCACAACTTCGACCGGGGAGCTGTTTTTT
.,.,TRBJ1-4,14,TRBV27,CASSRHGPNEKLFF,TGTGCCAGCAGTCGACACGGTCCTAATGAAAAACTGTTTTTT
once,.,TRBJ2-2,14,TRBV9,CASSVDIGAGELFF,TGTGCCAGCAGCGTAGATATCGGGGCCGGGGAGCTGTTTTTT
.,.,TRBJ2-3,14,TRBV11-2,CASSLLTGVDTQYF,TGTGCCAGCAGCTTACTAACTGGGGTAGATACGCAGTATTTT
.,.,TRBJ1-1,16,TRBV5-5,CASSLSTGNGYTEAFF,TGTGCCAGCAGCCTGAGTACGGGGAATGGGTACACTGAAGCTTTCTTT
.,TRBD2,TRBJ2-1,14,TRBV27,CASRSGGEHNEQFF,TGTGCCAGCCGTTCGGGGGGGGAACACAATGAGCAGTTCTTC
.,.,TRBJ1-4,19,TRBV15,CATSRDSIVAGATNEKLFF,TGTGCCACCAGCAGAGATAGTATTGTCGCGGGGGCAACTAATGAAAAACTGTTTTTT
.,.,TRBJ1-3,16,TRBV14,CASSAQLQGRGNTIYF,TGTGCCAGCAGCGCCCAGCTCCAGGGACGAGGAAACACCATATATTTT
.,TRBD1,TRBJ1-2,12,TRBV7-9,CASSRDSYGYTF,TGTGCCAGCAGCCGGGACAGCTATGGCTACACCTTC
.,.,TRBJ2-7,18,TRBV6-2/TRBV6-3,CASSSRTEFPNPPYEQYF,TGTGCCAGCAGTTCAAGGACAGAATTTCCTAACCCACCCTACGAGCAGTACTTC
.,.,TRBJ2-3,15,TRBV9,CASTLFGGSTDTQYF,TGTGCCAGCACCCTCTTCGGAGGGTCCACAGATACGCAGTATTTT
.,.,TRBJ1-1,15,TRBV6-2/TRBV6-3,CASSDLAGQNTEAFF,TGTGCCAGCAGTGACCTAGCGGGGCAGAACACTGAAGCTTTCTTT
.,.,TRBJ1-5,22,TRBV3-1/TRBV3-2,CASSQDSPLFKSNPYSNQPQHF,TGTGCCAGCAGCCAAGACTCACCGCTTTTCAAGTCCAACCCCTATAGCAATCAGCCCCAGCATTTT
.,TRBD2,TRBJ2-3,16,TRBV6-6,CASSRTLAGGSDTQYF,TGTGCCAGCAGTCGAACGCTAGCGGGGGGTTCAGATACGCAGTATTTT
.,.,TRBJ2-2,14,TRBV6-5,CASSLPTGTGELFF,TGTGCCAGCAGTCTCCCGACGGGCACCGGGGAGCTGTTTTTT
.,TRBD2,TRBJ2-5,16,TRBV6-1,CASSDFRGVGRETQYF,TGTGCCAGCAGTGATTTTCGGGGGGTGGGTCGGGAGACCCAGTACTTC
.,.,TRBJ1-5,14,TRBV3-1/TRBV3-2,CASSQDFRDQPQHF,TGTGCCAGCAGCCAAGATTTTAGGGATCAGCCCCAGCATTTT
.,.,TRBJ2-1,15,TRBV18,CASSPNSSGHNEQFF,TGTGCCAGCTCACCCAACTCCTCAGGACACAATGAGCAGTTCTTC
.,TRBD2,TRBJ2-2,17,TRBV19,CASSMPSGVANTGELFF,TGTGCCAGTAGTATGCCTAGCGGAGTCGCGAACACCGGGGAGCTGTTTTTT
.,.,TRBJ1-2,11,TRBV6-5,CASRQRGGYTF,TGTGCCAGCAGACAACGGGGGGGCTACACCTTC
few,.,TRBJ2-1,13,TRBV19,CASSIVPGNEQFF,TGTGCCAGTAGTATAGTACCCGGGAATGAGCAGTTCTTC
.,.,TRBJ1-2,12,TRBV5-8,CASRPRVRGYTF,TGTGCCAGCAGACCGAGGGTGCGTGGCTACACCTTC
.,TRBD1,TRBJ2-6,23,TRBV27,CASSLRSISRGLLQDSGANVLTF,TGTGCCAGCAGTTTAAGGTCTATTTCCAGGGGGCTACTTCAGGACTCTGGGGCCAACGTCCTGACTTTC